This T cell receptor (beta chain) was observed in a study of cytomegalovirus exposure and HLA in healthy donors. Study findings and constraints: Earlier analysis looked at TCR beta V segments, and most were productive about 87% or about 30% of the time.

This CDR3 spans 14 amino acids. Germline assignment: CDR1 MRHNA and CDR2 SNTAGT. V was clipped by 8 bases and J by 7 bases; unmatched bases: 7. Concerning this clone: What it binds is not known.

In the PCR, 60 Vbeta and 13 Jbeta primers were used. The data were produced by immunoSEQ multiplex PCR, yet TCRdb's version contains in-frame clones alone and is incomplete. The listing records about 200,000 clones. Sequencing used PBMCs. V usage is TRBV6-4 and J usage is TRBJ2-1; TRBD1 agrees at 11 bases. The source is a woman in her 30s in good health and CMV-seropositive. CDR3 loop: CASALDRGRNEQFF. The CDR3, as DNA: TGTGCCAGCGCGTTGGACAGGGGGCGAAATGAGCAGTTCTTC.